These T cell receptor beta chains were read from a single sample in a study of T cells in Graves' hyperthyroidism and ophthalmopathy. Each CDR3 protein is one row after TCRdb ran MiXCR on the multiplex PCR reads. The repertoire holds about 560,000 distinct CDR3 sequences, with about 15% as singletons. Sequenced input: blood. Receptors were obtained from a woman aged 40 to 50 with Graves' hyperthyroidism. Both conserved end residues are part of each CDR3. A D gene is named only where the DNA matches it firmly. A clone size is listed for some rows: how often the clone was seen (once, few, many), or a class if it is expanded.

TRBD1,TRBV27,-,TRBJ2-5,CASSLARGWETQYF,TGTGCCAGCAGTTTAGCCAGGGGGTGGGAGACCCAGTACTTC
TRBD1,TRBV20-1,-,TRBJ1-5,CSATTGGAGNQPQHF,TGCAGTGCCACGACAGGGGGCGCGGGCAATCAGCCCCAGCATTTT
-,TRBV3-1,many,TRBJ1-5,CASSQDPFQPQHF,TGTGCCAGCAGCCAAGACCCCTTCCAGCCCCAGCATTTT
TRBD1,TRBV28,-,TRBJ2-6,CASSRRTGNPGANVLTF,TGTGCCAGCAGTAGACGGACAGGGAACCCTGGGGCCAACGTCCTGACTTTC
-,TRBV5-1,many,TRBJ2-1,CASSLDATYNEQFF,TGCGCCAGCAGCTTGGATGCCACCTACAATGAGCAGTTCTTC
TRBD2,TRBV6-1,-,TRBJ2-1,CASRQNSGGPYNEQFF,TGTGCCAGCAGACAGAATAGCGGGGGACCCTACAATGAGCAGTTCTTC
TRBD2,TRBV15,-,TRBJ2-2,CATSEGLAPTGELFF,TGTGCCACCAGCGAAGGACTAGCTCCCACCGGGGAGCTGTTTTTT
TRBD2,TRBV7-3,few,TRBJ2-2,CASSVGGLAATGELFF,TGTGCCAGCAGCGTAGGGGGACTAGCAGCCACCGGGGAGCTGTTTTTT
-,TRBV2,many,TRBJ2-1,CAILGGSSYNEQFF,TGTGCCATACTAGGGGGTAGCTCCTACAATGAGCAGTTCTTC
TRBD2,TRBV7-2,-,TRBJ2-1,CASSLSTLAGVGYNEQFF,TGTGCCAGCAGCTTATCCACACTAGCGGGAGTCGGGTACAATGAGCAGTTCTTC
-,TRBV20-1,few,TRBJ2-3,CSASLGWPRTDTQYF,TGCAGTGCTAGCCTTGGGTGGCCAAGGACAGATACGCAGTATTTT
-,TRBV9,-,TRBJ1-6,CASSSTGGDNSPLHF,TGTGCCAGCAGCAGTACAGGAGGCGATAATTCACCCCTCCACTTT
TRBD1,TRBV28,many,TRBJ1-4,CASSPQGARGEKLFF,TGTGCCAGCAGTCCTCAGGGGGCGCGGGGTGAAAAACTGTTTTTT
-,TRBV11-3,few,TRBJ2-7,CASSLDHLGYEQYF,TGTGCCAGCAGCTTAGATCATTTGGGATACGAGCAGTACTTC
-,TRBV11-2,many,TRBJ2-7,CASSLASTETYEQYF,TGTGCCAGCAGCTTAGCGTCGACAGAGACGTACGAGCAGTACTTC
-,TRBV7-2,many,TRBJ1-5,CASSSGTSNQPQHF,TGTGCCAGCAGCTCTGGAACTAGCAATCAGCCCCAGCATTTT
TRBD1,TRBV28,many,TRBJ1-2,CASSLYMGTGARGGYTF,TGTGCCAGCAGTTTATATATGGGGACAGGGGCAAGAGGTGGCTACACCTTC
TRBD2,TRBV12-3/TRBV12-4,few,TRBJ2-3,CASSLDRPGRGDTQYF,TGTGCCAGCAGTTTAGACAGGCCCGGGAGGGGCGATACGCAGTATTTT
-,TRBV18,many,TRBJ1-1,CASSPPAGGMNTEAFF,TGTGCCAGCTCACCACCGGCGGGAGGGATGAACACTGAAGCTTTCTTT
-,TRBV11-2,many,TRBJ2-3,CASSLDLSYYGTDTQYF,TGTGCCAGCAGCTTAGATCTTAGCTACTATGGCACAGATACGCAGTATTTT
TRBD2,TRBV7-3,many,TRBJ2-1,CASSRGSGSYNEQFF,TGTGCCAGCAGCCGCGGGAGCGGGTCCTACAATGAGCAGTTCTTC
TRBD1,TRBV28,few,TRBJ1-2,CASSLPGQGVDGYTF,TGTGCCAGCAGTTTGCCGGGACAGGGGGTGGACGGCTACACCTTC
TRBD2,TRBV5-1,few,TRBJ2-3,CASSYSSGKADTQYF,TGCGCCAGCAGCTATAGTAGCGGGAAGGCAGATACGCAGTATTTT
TRBD2,TRBV11-2,many,TRBJ2-1,CASSSTSGGYNEQFF,TGTGCCAGCAGTTCGACTAGCGGGGGTTACAATGAGCAGTTCTTC
TRBD1,TRBV9,-,TRBJ2-7,CASSVGQEGNYEQYF,TGTGCCAGCAGCGTCGGACAGGAAGGGAACTACGAGCAGTACTTC
-,TRBV10-2,few,TRBJ1-4,CASTLTEEKLFF,TGCGCCAGCACCCTTACGGAGGAAAAACTGTTTTTT
-,TRBV7-2,few,TRBJ1-5,CASRIQGYSNQPQHF,TGTGCCAGCAGAATACAGGGTTATAGCAATCAGCCCCAGCATTTT
-,TRBV27,few,TRBJ1-4,CASSPLGGINEKLFF,TGTGCCAGCAGCCCCCTTGGAGGGATTAATGAAAAACTGTTTTTT
-,TRBV7-2,-,TRBJ1-2,CASSLDNPYGYTF,TGTGCCAGCAGCTTGGACAATCCTTATGGCTACACCTTC
-,TRBV5-1,many,TRBJ2-1,CASSLGQTVSEQFF,TGCGCCAGCAGCTTAGGGCAGACGGTCAGCGAGCAGTTCTTC
TRBD1,TRBV5-1,few,TRBJ2-7,CASSLEGGYLGSSYEQYF,TGCGCCAGCAGCCTAGAAGGGGGCTATCTAGGATCCTCCTACGAGCAGTACTTC
TRBD2,TRBV9,many,TRBJ2-5,CASSALAGGPMETQYF,TGTGCCAGCAGCGCCCTAGCGGGAGGGCCCATGGAGACCCAGTACTTC
-,TRBV5-6,many,TRBJ2-2,CASSLPYGGELFF,TGTGCCAGCAGCTTGCCGTACGGCGGGGAGCTGTTTTTT
TRBD1,TRBV20-1,many,TRBJ1-1,CSARDIMTGDTEAFF,TGCAGTGCTAGAGATATAATGACAGGGGACACTGAAGCTTTCTTT
-,TRBV29-1,many,TRBJ2-1,CSATTGARAYNEQFF,TGCAGCGCCACAACGGGGGCGAGAGCCTACAATGAGCAGTTCTTC
-,TRBV20-1,many,TRBJ2-1,CSASEVGTLLYNEQFF,TGCAGTGCTAGCGAAGTCGGGACCCTCCTCTACAATGAGCAGTTCTTC
TRBD2,TRBV25-1,-,TRBJ2-3,CASRPGGRVTDTQYF,TGTGCCAGCAGGCCGGGCGGGAGGGTGACAGATACGCAGTATTTT
TRBD1,TRBV10-3,many,TRBJ2-7,CAISELAGGDYEQYF,TGTGCCATCAGTGAGCTTGCAGGGGGTGACTACGAGCAGTACTTC
-,TRBV6-5,few,TRBJ1-4,CASSYDSPNEKLFF,TGTGCCAGCAGTTACGACAGTCCTAATGAAAAACTGTTTTTT
-,TRBV20-1,few,TRBJ2-7,CSARDLPGIEQYF,TGCAGTGCTAGAGATCTCCCGGGGATCGAGCAGTACTTC
-,TRBV30,many,TRBJ1-2,CAWSVPGQGSYGYTF,TGTGCCTGGAGTGTACCTGGGCAGGGGTCCTATGGCTACACCTTC
-,TRBV5-1,-,TRBJ2-1,CASSPTSYEQFF,TGCGCCAGCAGCCCGACTAGTTATGAGCAGTTCTTC
TRBD1,TRBV6-1,-,TRBJ2-1,CASSRDRGPNEQFF,TGTGCCAGCAGCCGGGACAGGGGGCCAAATGAGCAGTTCTTC
TRBD2,TRBV12-3/TRBV12-4,few,TRBJ2-7,CASSLRTSGRRNEQYF,TGTGCCAGCAGTCTCAGGACTAGCGGGAGACGGAATGAGCAGTACTTC
TRBD1,TRBV2,many,TRBJ1-1,CASTGTALGGNTEAFF,TGTGCCAGCACTGGGACAGCCCTGGGGGGAAACACTGAAGCTTTCTTT
TRBD1,TRBV7-9,-,TRBJ2-5,CASSLAGTGVWETQYF,TGTGCCAGCAGCTTAGCCGGGACAGGGGTTTGGGAGACCCAGTACTTC
-,TRBV11-2,many,TRBJ2-1,CASSLGPSVGYNEQFF,TGTGCCAGCAGCTTAGGACCTTCGGTTGGCTACAATGAGCAGTTCTTC
-,TRBV5-1,many,TRBJ2-1,CASSPPGLSYNEQFF,TGCGCCAGCAGCCCTCCCGGATTATCCTACAATGAGCAGTTCTTC
-,TRBV19,many,TRBJ2-1,CASRSQGTGSYNEQFF,TGTGCCAGTAGATCTCAGGGAACTGGCTCCTACAATGAGCAGTTCTTC
TRBD2,TRBV15,many,TRBJ2-4,CATSRERLAGVSGAKNIQYF,TGTGCCACCAGCAGAGAGCGACTAGCGGGAGTATCGGGGGCCAAAAACATTCAGTACTTC
-,TRBV4-1,once,TRBJ2-1,CASSQGTMLHNEQFF,TGCGCCAGCAGCCAAGGGACTATGCTGCACAATGAGCAGTTCTTC
-,TRBV19,-,TRBJ1-5,CASSKEIFSAVKVDQPQHF,TGTGCCAGTAGTAAAGAAATTTTTAGTGCGGTCAAAGTCGATCAGCCCCAGCATTTT
-,TRBV10-3,-,TRBJ1-1,CAISDLEGRGKAFF,TGTGCCATCAGTGACTTGGAGGGAAGGGGAAAAGCTTTCTTT
TRBD2,TRBV4-1,-,TRBJ2-3,CASSTAAGTSGRLDTQYF,TGCGCCAGCAGCACCGCCGCCGGGACTAGCGGGAGGTTGGATACGCAGTATTTT
-,TRBV7-9,many,TRBJ1-1,CASSLESGLNTEAFF,TGTGCCAGCAGCTTAGAGTCAGGGCTGAACACTGAAGCTTTCTTT
TRBD2,TRBV20-1,-,TRBJ2-1,CSASLFGTSGRAGYNEQFF,TGCAGTGCTAGTTTATTTGGGACTAGCGGGAGGGCCGGGTACAATGAGCAGTTCTTC
-,TRBV6-2/TRBV6-3,few,TRBJ2-7,CASSYDRGSAYEQYF,TGTGCCAGCAGTTACGACCGGGGGAGCGCCTACGAGCAGTACTTC
TRBD2,TRBV7-6,many,TRBJ2-1,CASSLSSGRDSYNEQFF,TGTGCCAGCAGCTTAAGTAGCGGGAGGGACTCCTACAATGAGCAGTTCTTC
TRBD2,TRBV30,many,TRBJ2-2,CAWRFGGASGELFF,TGTGCCTGGAGGTTCGGGGGGGCCAGCGGGGAGCTGTTTTTT
-,TRBV11-2,few,TRBJ2-3,CAGSLFTSTDTQYF,TGTGCCGGCAGCTTATTTACTAGCACAGATACGCAGTATTTT